The 2 T cell receptor beta chains in this list originate from one sample, sequenced in a study of blood T cell repertoires in COVID-19. Sequencing used immunoSEQ multiplex PCR; TCRdb keeps in-frame clones, though not all of them. The table shows about 70,000 clones, with about nine tenths occurring only once. The sequenced sample consisted of peripheral blood. The source is a woman in her 70s with acute or convalescent COVID-19.

V usage is TRBV19 and J usage is TRBJ1-5; D is unresolved. V gave up 5 bases and J gave up 7 bases, with 12 bases separating them. Germline loops: CDR1 LNHDA, CDR2 SQIVND (reference sequence). The CDR3 has 13 amino acids. The DNA of the CDR3 is TGTGCCAGTAGTGTAACTTTGGTCCAGCCCCAGCATTTT. As protein: CASSVTLVQPQHF.

The rearrangement links TRBV14 to TRBJ1-1; 7 bases fit TRBD1. V shed 4 bases, J shed 4 bases, and the junction held 9 bases outside the gene matches. The CDR3 covers 15 residues. Germline V gene sequence: CDR1 SGHDN, CDR2 FVKESK. The CDR3 DNA sequence: TGTGCCAGCAGCCCCATGACAGGGAAGGGCACTGAAGCTTTCTTT. This codes for CASSPMTGKGTEAFF.